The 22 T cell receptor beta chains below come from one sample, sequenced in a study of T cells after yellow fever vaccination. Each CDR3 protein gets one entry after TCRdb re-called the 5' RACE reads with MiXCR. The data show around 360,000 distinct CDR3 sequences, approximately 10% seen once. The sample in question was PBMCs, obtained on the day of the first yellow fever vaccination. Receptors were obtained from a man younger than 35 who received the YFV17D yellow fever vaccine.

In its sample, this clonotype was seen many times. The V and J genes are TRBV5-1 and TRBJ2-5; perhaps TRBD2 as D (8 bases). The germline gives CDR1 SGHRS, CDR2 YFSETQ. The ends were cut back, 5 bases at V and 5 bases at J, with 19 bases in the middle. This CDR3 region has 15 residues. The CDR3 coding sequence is TGCGCCAGCAGTCCGGGAGGGGGCCTGAAGGAGACCCAGTACTTC. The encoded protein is CASSPGGGLKETQYF.

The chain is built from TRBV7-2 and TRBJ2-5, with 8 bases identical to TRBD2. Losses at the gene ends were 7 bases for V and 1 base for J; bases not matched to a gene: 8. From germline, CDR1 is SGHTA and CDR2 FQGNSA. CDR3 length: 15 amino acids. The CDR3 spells CASKAGASLQETQYF. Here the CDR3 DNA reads TGTGCCAGCAAAGCGGGGGCCTCCCTCCAAGAGACCCAGTACTTC.

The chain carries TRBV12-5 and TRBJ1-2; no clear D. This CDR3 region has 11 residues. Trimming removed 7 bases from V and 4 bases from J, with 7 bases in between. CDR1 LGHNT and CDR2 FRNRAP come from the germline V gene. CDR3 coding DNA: TGTGCTAGTGCCCGGGGCTATGGCTACACCTTC. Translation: CASARGYGYTF.

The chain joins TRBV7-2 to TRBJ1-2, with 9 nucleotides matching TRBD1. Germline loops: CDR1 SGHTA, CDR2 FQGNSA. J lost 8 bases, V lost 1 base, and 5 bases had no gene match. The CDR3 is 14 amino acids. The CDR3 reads CASSLGGQGRGYTF. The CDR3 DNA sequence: TGTGCCAGCAGCTTAGGGGGACAGGGACGAGGCTACACCTTC.

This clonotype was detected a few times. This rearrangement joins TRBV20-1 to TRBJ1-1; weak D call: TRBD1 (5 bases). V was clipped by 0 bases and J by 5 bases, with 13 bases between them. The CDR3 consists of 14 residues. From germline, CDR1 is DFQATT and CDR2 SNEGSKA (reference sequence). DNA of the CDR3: TGCAGTGCTAGAGATGGAGGGGTTTCAACTGAAGCTTTCTTT. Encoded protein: CSARDGGVSTEAFF.

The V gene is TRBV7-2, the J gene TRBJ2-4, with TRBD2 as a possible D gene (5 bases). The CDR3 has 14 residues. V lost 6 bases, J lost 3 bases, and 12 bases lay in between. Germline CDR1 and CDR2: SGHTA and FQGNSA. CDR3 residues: CASRLEGYKNIQYF. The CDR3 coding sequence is TGTGCCAGCAGGCTAGAGGGATACAAAAACATTCAGTACTTC.

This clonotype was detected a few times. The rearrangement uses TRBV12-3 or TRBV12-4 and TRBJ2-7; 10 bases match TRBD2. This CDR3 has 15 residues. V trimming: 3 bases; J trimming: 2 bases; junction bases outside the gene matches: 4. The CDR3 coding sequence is TGTGCCAGCAGTTTGCTAGCGGGGGCAACCTACGAGCAGTACTTC. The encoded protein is CASSLLAGATYEQYF.

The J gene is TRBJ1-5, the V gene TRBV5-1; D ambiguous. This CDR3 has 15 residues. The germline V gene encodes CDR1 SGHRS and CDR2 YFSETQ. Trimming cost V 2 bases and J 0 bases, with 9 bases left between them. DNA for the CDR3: TGCGCCAGCAGCTTATTTCCAGATAGCAATCAGCCCCAGCATTTT. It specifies CASSLFPDSNQPQHF.

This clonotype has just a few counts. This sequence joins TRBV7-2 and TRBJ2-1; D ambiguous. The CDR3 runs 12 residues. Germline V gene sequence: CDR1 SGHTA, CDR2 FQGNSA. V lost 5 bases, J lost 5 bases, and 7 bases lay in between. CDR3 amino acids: CASSPRHNEQFF. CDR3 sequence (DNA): TGTGCCAGCAGCCCCCGTCACAATGAGCAGTTCTTC.

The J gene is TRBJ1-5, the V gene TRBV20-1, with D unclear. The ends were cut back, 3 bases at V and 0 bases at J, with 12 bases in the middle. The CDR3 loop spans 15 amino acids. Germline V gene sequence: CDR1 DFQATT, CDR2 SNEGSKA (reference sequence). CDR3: CSASFSVYSNQPQHF. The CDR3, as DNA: TGCAGTGCTAGCTTTTCCGTTTATAGCAATCAGCCCCAGCATTTT.

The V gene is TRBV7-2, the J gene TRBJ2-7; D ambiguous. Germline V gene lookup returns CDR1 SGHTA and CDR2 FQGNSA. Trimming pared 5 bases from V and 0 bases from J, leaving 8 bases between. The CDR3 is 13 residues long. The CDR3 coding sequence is TGTGCCAGCAGCGACCGTCTCTCCTACGAGCAGTACTTC. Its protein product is CASSDRLSYEQYF.

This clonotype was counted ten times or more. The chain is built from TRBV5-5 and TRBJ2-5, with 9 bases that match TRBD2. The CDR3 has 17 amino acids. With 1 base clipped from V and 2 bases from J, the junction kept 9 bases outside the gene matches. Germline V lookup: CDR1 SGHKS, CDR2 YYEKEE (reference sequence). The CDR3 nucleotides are TGTGCCAGCAGCTTGTCCCAGCGGGGGGTATATCAAGAGACCCAGTACTTC. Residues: CASSLSQRGVYQETQYF.

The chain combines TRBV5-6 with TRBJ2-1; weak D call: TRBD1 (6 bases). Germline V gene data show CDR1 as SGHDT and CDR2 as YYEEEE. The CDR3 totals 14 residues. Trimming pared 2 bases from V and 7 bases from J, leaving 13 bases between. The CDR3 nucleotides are TGTGCCAGCAGCTTTGGGACACCGTCTAATGAGCAGTTCTTC. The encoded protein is CASSFGTPSNEQFF.

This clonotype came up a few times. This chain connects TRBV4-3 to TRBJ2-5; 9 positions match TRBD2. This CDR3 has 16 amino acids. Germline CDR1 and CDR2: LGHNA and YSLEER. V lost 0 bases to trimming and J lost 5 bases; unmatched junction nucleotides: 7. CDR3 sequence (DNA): TGCGCCAGCAGCCAAGAATGGAGCGGGGGGTCGGAGACCCAGTACTTC. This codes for CASSQEWSGGSETQYF.

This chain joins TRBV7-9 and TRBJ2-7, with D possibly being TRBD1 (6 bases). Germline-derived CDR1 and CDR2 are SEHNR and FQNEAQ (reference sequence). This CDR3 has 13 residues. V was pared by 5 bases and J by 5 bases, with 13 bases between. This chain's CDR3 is CASSPTGLNEQYV. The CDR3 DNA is TGTGCCAGCAGCCCTACAGGGCTCAACGAGCAGTACGTC.

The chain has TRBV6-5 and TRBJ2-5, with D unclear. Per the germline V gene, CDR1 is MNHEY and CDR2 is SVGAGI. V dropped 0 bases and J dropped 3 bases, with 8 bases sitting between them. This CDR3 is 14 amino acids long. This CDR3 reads CASSYSREEETQYF. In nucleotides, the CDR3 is TGTGCCAGCAGTTACTCTCGTGAGGAAGAGACCCAGTACTTC.

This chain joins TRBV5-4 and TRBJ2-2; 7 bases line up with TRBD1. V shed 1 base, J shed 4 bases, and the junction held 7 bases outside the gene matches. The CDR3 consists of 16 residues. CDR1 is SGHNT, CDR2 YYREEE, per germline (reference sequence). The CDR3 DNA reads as TGTGCCAGCAGCTTGATAGGGGGCAATCCCACCGGGGAGCTGTTTTTT. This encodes CASSLIGGNPTGELFF.

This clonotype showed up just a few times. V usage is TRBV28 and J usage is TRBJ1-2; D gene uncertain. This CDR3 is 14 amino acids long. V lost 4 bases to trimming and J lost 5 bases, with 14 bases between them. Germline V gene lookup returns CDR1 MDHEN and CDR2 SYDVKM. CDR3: CASSSPGLGYGYTF. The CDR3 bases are TGTGCCAGCAGTTCCCCCGGACTAGGATATGGCTACACCTTC.

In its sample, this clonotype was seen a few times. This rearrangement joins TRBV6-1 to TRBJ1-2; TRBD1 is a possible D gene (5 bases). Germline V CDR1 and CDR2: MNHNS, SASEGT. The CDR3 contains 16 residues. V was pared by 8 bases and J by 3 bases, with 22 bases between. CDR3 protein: CASRGPTKHRHYGYTF. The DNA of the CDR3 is TGTGCCAGCCGGGGACCAACTAAACATCGTCACTATGGCTACACCTTC.

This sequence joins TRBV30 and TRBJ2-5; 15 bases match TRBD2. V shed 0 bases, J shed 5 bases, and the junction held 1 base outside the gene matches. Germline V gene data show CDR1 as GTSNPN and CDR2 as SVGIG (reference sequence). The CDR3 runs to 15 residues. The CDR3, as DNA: TGTGCCTGGAGTGTCGGGACTAGCGGGGGGGAGACCCAGTACTTC. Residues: CAWSVGTSGGETQYF. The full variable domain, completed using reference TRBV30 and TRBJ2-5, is SQTIHQWPATLVQPVGSPLSLECTVEGTSNPNLYWYRQAAGRGLQLLFYSVGIGQISSEVPQNLSASRPQDRQFILSSKKLLLSDSGFYLCAWSVGTSGGETQYFGPGTRLLVL.

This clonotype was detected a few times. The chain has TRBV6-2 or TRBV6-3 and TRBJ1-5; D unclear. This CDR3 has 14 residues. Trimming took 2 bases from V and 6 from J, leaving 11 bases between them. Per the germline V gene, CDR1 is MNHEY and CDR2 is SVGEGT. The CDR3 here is CASSYLFVGQPQHF. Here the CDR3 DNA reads TGTGCCAGCAGTTACCTGTTCGTAGGTCAGCCCCAGCATTTT.

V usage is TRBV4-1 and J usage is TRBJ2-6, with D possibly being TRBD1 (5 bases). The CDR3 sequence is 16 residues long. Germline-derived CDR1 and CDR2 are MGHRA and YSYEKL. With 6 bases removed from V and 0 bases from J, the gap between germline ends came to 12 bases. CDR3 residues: CASSGALSSGANVLTF. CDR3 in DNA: TGCGCCAGCAGTGGGGCACTAAGCTCTGGGGCCAACGTCCTGACTTTC.